The TCR beta chain under discussion was sequenced for a study of CD8+ T cells in alopecia areata. General study points: Mice showed clearer TCR sharing than patients did, a gap that was possibly HLA-related. Researchers report lesional scalp, most notably alopecia totalis/universalis, outstripped normal scalp in clonality.

CDR3 length: 14 amino acids. Germline CDR1 reads SGHNT; CDR2 reads YYREEE (reference sequence). The V gene end was trimmed by 4 bases and the J gene end by 6 bases; junction bases not matched to a gene: 4. This clone was seen more than once but under ten times. Its matching antigen is unknown. Specimens obtained from alopecia areata patients comprised lesional scalp punch biopsies and peripheral blood. Investigators sorted PBMCs to obtain both CD4+ and CD8+ T cells. The sequencing template was cDNA reverse transcribed from extracted RNA. Clones were sequenced by immunoSEQ multiplex PCR, and TCRdb holds only the in-frame ones, with some missing. The sample lists 90,000 to 130,000 clones; 45% to 60% were seen once.

The receptor was isolated from a human donor with alopecia areata. This chain links TRBV5-4 with TRBJ2-7; 13 bases are shared with TRBD2. The specimen was NKG2D-low CD8+ T cells sorted from blood. The DNA of the CDR3 is TGTGCCAGCAGCGTGGGACTAGCGGGATTCGAGCAGTACTTC. This encodes CASSVGLAGFEQYF.